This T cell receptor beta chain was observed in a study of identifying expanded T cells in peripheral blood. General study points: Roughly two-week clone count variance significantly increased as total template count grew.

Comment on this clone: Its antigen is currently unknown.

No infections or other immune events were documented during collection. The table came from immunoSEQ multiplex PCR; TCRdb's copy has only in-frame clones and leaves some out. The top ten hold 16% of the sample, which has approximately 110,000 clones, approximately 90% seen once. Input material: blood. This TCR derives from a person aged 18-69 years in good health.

Here the CDR3 DNA reads TGTGCCAGCAGTGGGCGCCGGGACAGGAACCCTATGAACACTGAAGCTTTCTTT. It specifies CASSGRRDRNPMNTEAFF. V and J are TRBV6-1 and TRBJ1-1; the match to TRBD1 covers 8 bases. CDR1 and CDR2 from the germline V gene are MNHNS and SASEGT. J gave up 0 bases and V 4 bases, and 13 bases lay outside the gene matches. The CDR3 is 18 amino acids.